This T cell receptor (beta chain) was profiled in a study of naive and memory T cell subsets. Blood and skin TCR RNA was reverse transcribed with alpha and beta constant primers. TCRdb recomputed calls from the UMI-ligation and nested PCR reads with MiXCR, one row per CDR3 protein. The sample gives fewer than 20,000 distinct CDR3 sequences, about a tenth of which show up once; approximately 6.2% is in the top ten. A few counts support this clonotype. The CDR3 spans 16 residues. V dropped 6 bases and J dropped 8 bases, with 26 bases sitting between them. Germline assignment: CDR1 SQVTM and CDR2 ANQGSEA. The sample's treatment: skin biopsy from PPD injection site in Mantoux-positive individual. Input was about 1 to 1000 ng of DNase-treated total RNA without cell sorting. TCR cDNA received a 3' ligated oligonucleotide that carried a UMI. Tuberculin skin test biopsies were taken where PPD was injected in Mantoux-positive people.

This TCR was sampled from an adult in good health. Sequenced material: skin, taken from a tuberculin skin test site. This chain uses TRBV29-1 with TRBJ2-1; D gene unclear. This chain's CDR3 is CSVRRHRPLHFYEQFF. CDR3 DNA: TGCAGCGTCCGACGCCATAGACCACTACATTTCTATGAGCAGTTCTTC.